The entry that follows covers one T cell receptor beta chain sequence. This entry is derived from a study of T cell changes during pregnancy in multiple sclerosis. CDR1 and CDR2 (germline): SEHNR, FQNEAQ (reference sequence). The CDR3 loop spans 14 amino acids. V gave up 5 bases and J gave up 6 bases, with 14 bases separating them. Data came from immunoSEQ multiplex PCR; TCRdb stores just in-frame clones and leaves some out. The sample records approximately 47,000 clones, about 87% being singletons. This receptor was taken from a female donor with multiple sclerosis, enrolled in a pregnancy study. This rearrangement joins TRBV7-9 to TRBJ1-5; D gene uncertain. The source was peripheral blood, collected in the first trimester of pregnancy. The CDR3 bases are TGTGCCAGCAGCCCCGGAGCCCCCCCTCAGCCCCAGCATTTT. It encodes CASSPGAPPQPQHF.